What follows are 32 T cell receptor beta chains derived from one specimen sequenced in a study of breast tumors, draining lymph nodes, adjacent tissues. TCRdb reanalysed the multiplex PCR reads using MiXCR and keeps one entry per CDR3 protein. Seen here are 45,000 to 60,000 distinct CDR3 sequences, more than 20% observed once, and the top ten hold under 9.5%. What was sequenced was breast tumor tissue. Receptors originate from a female donor with breast cancer. Some clones in this sample may be carry-over from other donors' samples.

In this sample, this clonotype turned up many times. V is TRBV13 and J is TRBJ2-3; the match to TRBD2 covers 10 bases. This CDR3 is built from 18 residues. CDR1 is PRHDT, CDR2 FYEKMQ, per germline (reference sequence). With 0 bases clipped from V and 2 bases from J, the junction kept 8 bases outside the gene matches. The CDR3 sequence is CASSLGTLAGAPTDTQYF. The CDR3 coding sequence is TGTGCCAGCAGCTTAGGCACGCTAGCGGGGGCCCCCACAGATACGCAGTATTTT.

This clonotype was observed at least ten times. This chain uses TRBV20-1 with TRBJ2-1, with TRBD2 matching 7 bases. CDR3 length: 15 amino acids. Germline V CDR1 and CDR2: DFQATT, SNEGSKA (reference sequence). V was pared by 1 base and J by 2 bases, with 5 bases of the junction left unmatched. This CDR3 is CSARAGGGPYNEQFF. The CDR3 nucleotides are TGCAGTGCTAGAGCTGGGGGAGGGCCCTACAATGAGCAGTTCTTC.

The chain carries TRBV11-1 and TRBJ1-1; D gene uncertain. The germline CDR1 and CDR2 sequences are SGHAT and FQDESV (reference sequence). The CDR3 contains 13 residues. Trimming removed 4 bases from V and 0 bases from J, with 6 bases in between. The CDR3 DNA reads as TGTGCCAGCAGCTCGGAGGTGAACACTGAAGCTTTCTTT. This sequence encodes CASSSEVNTEAFF.

This clonotype was seen repeatedly, ten times or more. The CDR3: CSARDLSHTGELFF. CDR3 sequence (DNA): TGCAGTGCTAGAGACCTTTCCCACACCGGGGAGCTGTTTTTT. The V and J genes are TRBV20-1 and TRBJ2-2; D gene unclear. V lost 0 bases and J 3 bases, leaving 8 bases between the germline ends. CDR1 and CDR2 from the germline V gene are DFQATT and SNEGSKA (reference sequence). The length of the CDR3 is 14 residues.

V usage is TRBV28 and J usage is TRBJ1-3; 8 bases align to TRBD1. Germline-derived CDR1 and CDR2 are MDHEN and SYDVKM. This CDR3 has 16 residues. V shed 3 bases, J shed 0 bases, and the junction held 4 bases outside the gene matches. The CDR3 region has the DNA TGTGCCAGCAGTTTGTCCGGGACAGGCTCTGGAAACACCATATATTTT. This translates into CASSLSGTGSGNTIYF.

Ten or more counts support this clonotype. The rearrangement joins TRBV5-6 to TRBJ1-2; the D is unclear. The CDR3 runs 16 residues. Trimming shortened V by 5 bases and J by 4 bases, and 21 bases separated the two germline ends. Germline values: CDR1 SGHDT, CDR2 YYEEEE. The CDR3 loop is CASRSARWGWSYGYTF. Here the CDR3 DNA reads TGTGCCAGCAGATCCGCCCGGTGGGGTTGGAGCTATGGCTACACCTTC.

This clonotype was seen only once. This could be a read error, since a much larger clone is one nucleotide away. The chain links TRBV18 to TRBJ1-3, with a weak D call TRBD1 (5 bases). This CDR3 contains 14 residues. Per germline, CDR1 KGHSH and CDR2 LQKENI. CDR3 residues: CTSSGIDRGNTIYF. In DNA form, the CDR3 reads TGTACCAGCTCTGGGATTGACAGAGGAAACACCATATATTTT.

This clonotype was recorded many times. V usage is TRBV7-2 and J usage is TRBJ2-5, with D unclear. Trimming stripped 1 base from V and 2 bases from J, with 8 bases between. CDR3 size: 14 residues. CDR1 and CDR2 (germline): SGHTA, FQGNSA. Here the CDR3 DNA reads TGTGCCAGCAGCTTAGGGCCGGCACAAGAGACCCAGTACTTC. Protein: CASSLGPAQETQYF.

This clonotype was recorded many times. The chain links TRBV6-1 to TRBJ1-3; 8 positions match TRBD1. Germline CDR1 reads MNHNS; CDR2 reads SASEGT. CDR3 size: 14 residues. The junction had 6 bases not matched to a gene; V was cut back by 7 bases and J by 4 bases. The CDR3 nucleotides read TGTGCCAGCATTCAGGGGGCGCTGGGAAACACCATATATTTT. The encoded protein is CASIQGALGNTIYF.

V and J are TRBV19 and TRBJ2-6; possibly TRBD1 for D (5 bases). Trimming removed 3 bases from V and 4 bases from J, with 13 bases in between. Germline CDR1 reads LNHDA; CDR2 reads SQIVND (reference sequence). The CDR3 spans 16 residues. The CDR3 DNA follows: TGTGCCAGTAGTATGTCAGGGTCAAAAGGGGCCAACGTCCTGACTTTC. Translated: CASSMSGSKGANVLTF.

This clonotype was counted at least ten times. This chain joins TRBV30 and TRBJ2-7, with a weak D call TRBD1 (6 bases). Germline V gives CDR1 GTSNPN, CDR2 SVGIG (reference sequence). V lost 3 bases and J 4 bases, leaving 13 bases between the germline ends. This CDR3 is 13 amino acids long. For the CDR3, the DNA is TGTGCCTGGAGAAAGGTAGGGACATACGAGCAGTACTTC. Protein sequence: CAWRKVGTYEQYF.

This clonotype was recorded many times. The gene calls are TRBV4-2 and TRBJ2-3, with 8 positions matching TRBD2. CDR1 is LGHNA, CDR2 YNFKEQ, per germline. Trimming cost V 1 base and J 5 bases; bases outside gene matches: 8. The CDR3 runs 16 residues. The CDR3 region has the DNA TGTGCCAGCAGCCAAGGTGATAGCGGGAAGGTAGATACGCAGTATTTT. Its protein is CASSQGDSGKVDTQYF.

The chain combines TRBV3-1 with TRBJ1-5; D gene ambiguous. This CDR3 is 13 amino acids long. Germline loops: CDR1 LGHDT, CDR2 YNNKEL (reference sequence). V lost 5 bases and J 4 bases, leaving 9 bases between the germline ends. Here the CDR3 reads CASSYQFNQPQHF. The CDR3 region has the DNA TGTGCCAGCAGCTATCAATTTAATCAGCCCCAGCATTTT.

Concerning this clonotype itself: This may stem from a read error, because a much larger clone lies one nucleotide away. The conserved phenylalanine or tryptophan is not found at the CDR3 terminus, so this likely reflects a read error. J is TRBJ1-2 and V is TRBV4-1; a weak D match, TRBD1 (6 bases). The CDR3 runs 16 residues. The V end lost 3 bases, the J end lost 0 bases, and 14 bases lay between the germline ends. Germline loops: CDR1 MGHRA, CDR2 YSYEKL. The CDR3 loop reads CASSQDRDTANYGYTS. The DNA of the CDR3 is TGCGCCAGCAGCCAGGACCGGGACACAGCTAACTATGGCTACACCTCC.

This clonotype was observed many times. This chain joins TRBV7-8 and TRBJ1-2; D remains unclear. Trimming removed 4 bases at V and 1 base at J, with 19 bases between. CDR1 is SGHVS, CDR2 FQNEAQ, per germline. CDR3 length: 17 residues. CDR3 sequence (DNA): TGTGCCAGCAGCTCTAGTGGGGTTTCTGCACTTAACTATGGCTACACCTTC. This codes for CASSSSGVSALNYGYTF.

For this clonotype: This may be a read error: a much more frequent sequence differs by one nucleotide. The genes are TRBV12-3 or TRBV12-4 and TRBJ2-7, with TRBD1 matching over 8 bases. This CDR3 region has 14 residues. The chain's CDR3 is CASSMGTGAYEQHF. The CDR3 DNA reads as TGTGCCAGCAGTATGGGGACAGGAGCCTACGAGCAGCACTTC.

This clonotype has at least ten counts. The chain combines TRBV25-1 with TRBJ2-3; 11 bases map to TRBD2. CDR3 length equals 20 residues. V was clipped by 4 bases and J by 1 base; unmatched bases: 16. CDR1 is MGHDK, CDR2 SYGVNS, per germline. The CDR3 nucleotides are TGTGCCAGCAGTGTCCCGACTAGCGGGGAGACCCTTGGAGGCACAGATACGCAGTATTTT. Translating it yields CASSVPTSGETLGGTDTQYF.

This chain uses TRBV15 with TRBJ1-4; 8 bases are shared with TRBD1. V shed 4 bases and J 0 bases; nucleotides not matched to a gene: 1. CDR1 and CDR2 (germline): LNHNV, YYDKDF (reference sequence). This CDR3 spans 15 amino acids. The CDR3 DNA is TGTGCCACCAGCAAGGACAGGGCAACTAATGAAAAACTGTTTTTT. It encodes CATSKDRATNEKLFF.

This clonotype was seen many times. This sequence joins TRBV30 and TRBJ2-1, with unresolved D. Germline assignment: CDR1 GTSNPN and CDR2 SVGIG (reference sequence). Trimming took 1 base from V and 10 from J, leaving 11 bases between them. The CDR3 runs 12 residues. DNA for the CDR3: TGTGCCTGGAGTGAAAGACCCGGGGAGCAGTTCTTC. Translation gives CAWSERPGEQFF.

This clonotype has only one observation. The chain combines TRBV28 with TRBJ1-3; D is possibly TRBD1 (5 bases). This CDR3 has 13 residues. Trimming removed 8 bases from V and 8 bases from J, with 16 bases in between. Germline V gene data show CDR1 as MDHEN and CDR2 as SYDVKM. As DNA, the CDR3 is TGTGCCAGCCGCGATATCGGGGGAGACACCATATATTTT. It yields the protein CASRDIGGDTIYF.

This clonotype has ten or more counts. The chain uses TRBV5-5 and TRBJ1-2, with 10 bases aligning to TRBD1. CDR1 is SGHKS and CDR2 is YYEKEE in the germline V gene (reference sequence). The junction had 11 bases not matched to a gene; V was cut back by 4 bases and J by 8 bases. The CDR3 covers 15 residues. The DNA for the CDR3 is TGTGCCAGCAGCACCCTACCCGGGACAGGGGACGGCTACACCTTC. Encoded protein: CASSTLPGTGDGYTF.

This clonotype was recorded many times. One end of the junction varies from germline; a read error may be responsible. The genes are TRBV7-7 and TRBJ2-3, with unresolved D. The germline gives CDR1 SSHAT, CDR2 FNYEAQ (reference sequence). The CDR3 contains 13 residues. CDR3 in amino acids: CASSWVASDTQYF. Here the CDR3 DNA reads TGTGCTAGCAGCTGGGTAGCATCAGATACGCAGTATTTT.

This clonotype has ten or more counts. The CDR3 spells CATSRDWASVTQYF. The CDR3, as DNA: TGTGCCACCAGCAGAGATTGGGCTAGCGTGACCCAGTACTTC. The V gene is TRBV15, the J gene TRBJ2-5; a possible D gene is TRBD2 (6 bases). The germline CDR1 and CDR2 sequences are LNHNV and YYDKDF (reference sequence). CDR3 length equals 14 residues. Trimming pared 0 bases from V and 7 bases from J, leaving 12 bases between.

This clonotype has at least ten counts. The chain uses TRBV12-3 or TRBV12-4 and TRBJ2-2; either TRBD1 or TRBD2 may supply D (5 bases each). The CDR3 is 15 amino acids. Trimming cost V 8 bases and J 7 bases, with 20 bases left between them. DNA for the CDR3: TGTGCCAGCGTAGGTGGGGGAATGGGCGGCGGGGAGCTGTTTTTT. This gives the protein CASVGGGMGGGELFF.

This clonotype was seen a handful of times. The chain recombines TRBV27 with TRBJ2-3; 9 bases are shared with TRBD1. The germline gives CDR1 MNHEY, CDR2 SMNVEV (reference sequence). The CDR3 consists of 14 residues. The ends lost 6 bases at V and 6 bases at J; junction bases unmatched: 7. The CDR3 coding sequence is TGTGCCAGCAGAACACAGGGGGCTACGGATACGCAGTATTTT. Translating it yields CASRTQGATDTQYF.

The chain has TRBV5-1 and TRBJ2-5; no clear D gene. The germline gives CDR1 SGHRS, CDR2 YFSETQ. Deletions cut 0 bases from V and 1 base from J, with 4 bases between. The CDR3 loop spans 13 amino acids. The CDR3 reads CASSLAPQETQYF. The CDR3 region has the DNA TGCGCCAGCAGCTTGGCCCCCCAAGAGACCCAGTACTTC.

This clonotype came up many times. This rearrangement joins TRBV27 to TRBJ2-7; D not certain. The CDR3 runs 12 residues. V was pared by 4 bases and J by 6 bases, with 10 bases between. Looked up from germline, CDR1 is MNHEY and CDR2 is SMNVEV (reference sequence). CDR3 sequence: CASSSSTAEQYF. CDR3 bases: TGTGCCAGCAGTTCCTCCACCGCCGAGCAGTACTTC.

This clonotype was detected many times. The rearrangement uses TRBV5-1 and TRBJ2-7; D uncertain. This CDR3 is 15 amino acids long. Trimming removed 0 bases at V and 4 bases at J, with 14 bases between. Per germline, CDR1 SGHRS and CDR2 YFSETQ. CDR3 sequence: CASSLGTAFGYEQYF. For the CDR3, the DNA is TGCGCCAGCAGCTTGGGGACCGCTTTCGGGTACGAGCAGTACTTC.

This clonotype came up many times. The chain links TRBV4-1 to TRBJ1-4, with 12 bases aligning to TRBD1. V dropped 3 bases and J dropped 7; count of bases not matched to a gene: 9. CDR3 length equals 17 residues. CDR1 and CDR2 from the germline V gene are MGHRA and YSYEKL. Written as DNA, the CDR3 is TGCGCCAGCAGCCAGCTCCCGGGACAGGGGGCTCGTGAAAAACTGTTTTTT. Amino acid sequence: CASSQLPGQGAREKLFF.

This clonotype has a count of ten or more. The chain has TRBV6-1 and TRBJ2-7, with 9 bases that match TRBD1. The CDR3 is 15 residues long. The junction had 5 bases not matched to a gene; V was cut back by 4 bases and J by 1 base. Germline V gene sequence: CDR1 MNHNS, CDR2 SASEGT. CDR3: CASSGRQGVSYEQYF. The CDR3 DNA sequence: TGTGCCAGCAGTGGGCGACAGGGGGTTTCCTACGAGCAGTACTTC.

This clonotype has at least ten counts. This chain joins TRBV11-3 and TRBJ2-3; D possibly corresponds to TRBD2 (6 bases). CDR3 length equals 16 residues. The ends were cut back, 1 base at V and 5 bases at J, with 16 bases in the middle. Germline-derived CDR1 and CDR2 are SGHNT and YENEEA. The CDR3 DNA is TGTGCCAGCAGCTTAGGCACTAGCACCGGTGTAGATACGCAGTATTTT. Protein product: CASSLGTSTGVDTQYF.

At least ten counts were recorded for this clonotype. CDR3 coding DNA: TGTGCCAGCAGCTTGGTGGAGGACTACGAGCAGTACTTC. Its protein is CASSLVEDYEQYF. The genes are TRBV5-6 and TRBJ2-7; D perhaps matches TRBD2 (5 bases). The CDR3 sequence is 13 residues long. Germline V gene sequence: CDR1 SGHDT, CDR2 YYEEEE. V was shortened by 0 bases and J by 3 bases, with 7 bases between the two germline ends.